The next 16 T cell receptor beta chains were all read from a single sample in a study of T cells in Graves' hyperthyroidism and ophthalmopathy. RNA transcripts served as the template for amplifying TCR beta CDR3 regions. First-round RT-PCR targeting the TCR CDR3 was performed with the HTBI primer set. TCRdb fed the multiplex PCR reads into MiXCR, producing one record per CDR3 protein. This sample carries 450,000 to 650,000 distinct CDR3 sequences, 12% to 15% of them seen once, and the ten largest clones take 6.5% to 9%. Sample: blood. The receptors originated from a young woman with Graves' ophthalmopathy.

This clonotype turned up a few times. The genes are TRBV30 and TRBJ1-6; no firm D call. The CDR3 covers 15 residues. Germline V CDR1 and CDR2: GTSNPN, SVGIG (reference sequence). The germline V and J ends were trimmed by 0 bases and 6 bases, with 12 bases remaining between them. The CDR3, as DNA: TGTGCCTGGAGTGTACTGAAAGGGAGTAATTCACCCCTCCACTTT. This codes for CAWSVLKGSNSPLHF.

CDR3 nucleotides: TGTGCCAGCAGCTCGGGACTAGTTTTATCAGATACGCAGTATTTT. It codes for CASSSGLVLSDTQYF. The J gene is TRBJ2-3, the V gene TRBV4-2; the match to TRBD2 covers 8 bases. Germline CDR1 reads LGHNA; CDR2 reads YNFKEQ. This CDR3 region has 15 residues. V was pared by 5 bases and J by 4 bases, with 8 bases of the junction left unmatched.

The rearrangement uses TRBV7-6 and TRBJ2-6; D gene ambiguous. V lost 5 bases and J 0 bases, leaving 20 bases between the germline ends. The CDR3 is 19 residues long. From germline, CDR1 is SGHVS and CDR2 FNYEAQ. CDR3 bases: TGTGCCAGCAGCCCCCGACCCTACCAAACCCCCTCTGGGGCCAACGTCCTGACTTTC. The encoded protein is CASSPRPYQTPSGANVLTF.

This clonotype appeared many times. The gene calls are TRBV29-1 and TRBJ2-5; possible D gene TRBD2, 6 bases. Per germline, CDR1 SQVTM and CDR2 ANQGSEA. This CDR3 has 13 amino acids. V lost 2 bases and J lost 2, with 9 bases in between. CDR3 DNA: TGCAGCGTTGAACGCGGGACTCAAGAGACCCAGTACTTC. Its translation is CSVERGTQETQYF.

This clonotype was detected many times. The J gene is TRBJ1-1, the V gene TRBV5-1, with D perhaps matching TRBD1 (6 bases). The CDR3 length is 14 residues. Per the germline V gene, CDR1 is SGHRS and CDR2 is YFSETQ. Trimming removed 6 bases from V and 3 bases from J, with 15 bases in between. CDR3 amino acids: CASKSGQGHTEAFF. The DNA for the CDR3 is TGCGCCAGCAAATCGGGACAAGGGCACACTGAAGCTTTCTTT.

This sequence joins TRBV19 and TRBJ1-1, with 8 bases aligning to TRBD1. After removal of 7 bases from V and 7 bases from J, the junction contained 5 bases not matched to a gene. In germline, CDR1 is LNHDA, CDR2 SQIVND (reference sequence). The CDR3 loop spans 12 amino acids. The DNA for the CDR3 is TGTGCCAGTAAACCAGGGGGCGGTGAAGCTTTCTTT. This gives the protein CASKPGGGEAFF.

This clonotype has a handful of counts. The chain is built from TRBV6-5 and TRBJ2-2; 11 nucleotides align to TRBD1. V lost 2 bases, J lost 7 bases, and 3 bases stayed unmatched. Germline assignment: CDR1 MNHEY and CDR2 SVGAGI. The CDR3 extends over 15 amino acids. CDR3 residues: CASSYGQGAGGELFF. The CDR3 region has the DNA TGTGCCAGCAGTTACGGACAGGGGGCGGGCGGGGAGCTGTTTTTT.

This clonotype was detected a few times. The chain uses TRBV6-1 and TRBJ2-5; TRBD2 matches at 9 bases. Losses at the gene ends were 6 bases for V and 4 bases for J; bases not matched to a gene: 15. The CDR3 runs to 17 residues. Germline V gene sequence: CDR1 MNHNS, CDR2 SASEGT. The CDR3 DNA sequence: TGTGCCAGCAGACCCTTCGTTGATAGCGGGAGTTTAGAGACCCAGTACTTC. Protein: CASRPFVDSGSLETQYF.

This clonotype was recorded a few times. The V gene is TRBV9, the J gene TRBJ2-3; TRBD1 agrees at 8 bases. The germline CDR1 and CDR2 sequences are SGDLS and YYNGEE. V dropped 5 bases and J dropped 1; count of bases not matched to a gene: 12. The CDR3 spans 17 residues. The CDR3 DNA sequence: TGTGCCAGCAGTAAATCATACCGGGACAGGCGCACAGATACGCAGTATTTT. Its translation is CASSKSYRDRRTDTQYF.

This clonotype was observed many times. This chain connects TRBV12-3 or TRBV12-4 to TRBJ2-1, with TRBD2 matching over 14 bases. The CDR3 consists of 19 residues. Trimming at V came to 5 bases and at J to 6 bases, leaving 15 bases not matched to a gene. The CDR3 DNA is TGTGCCAGCAGTGATGTCTCCGGGACTAGCGGGAGTTATTTCAATGAGCAGTTCTTC. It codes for CASSDVSGTSGSYFNEQFF.

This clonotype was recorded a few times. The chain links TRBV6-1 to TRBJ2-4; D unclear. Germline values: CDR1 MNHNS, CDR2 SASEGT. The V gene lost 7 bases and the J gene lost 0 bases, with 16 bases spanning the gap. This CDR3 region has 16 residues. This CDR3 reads CASTQPRIKAKNIQYF. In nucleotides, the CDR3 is TGTGCCAGCACTCAACCCCGAATCAAAGCCAAAAACATTCAGTACTTC.

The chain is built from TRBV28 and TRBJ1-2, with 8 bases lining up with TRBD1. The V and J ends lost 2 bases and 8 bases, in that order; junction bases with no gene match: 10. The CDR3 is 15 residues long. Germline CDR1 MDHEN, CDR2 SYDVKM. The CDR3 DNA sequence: TGTGCCAGCAGTTTAGAAGCGGACAGGGTGTTGGGCTACACCTTC. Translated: CASSLEADRVLGYTF.

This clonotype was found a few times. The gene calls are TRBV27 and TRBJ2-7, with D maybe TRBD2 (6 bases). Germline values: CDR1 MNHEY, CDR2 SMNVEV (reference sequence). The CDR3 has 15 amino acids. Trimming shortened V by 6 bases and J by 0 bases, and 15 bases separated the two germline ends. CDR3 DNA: TGTGCCAGCAGCAGGGTCCTGGGGGGCTCCTACGAGCAGTACTTC. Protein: CASSRVLGGSYEQYF.

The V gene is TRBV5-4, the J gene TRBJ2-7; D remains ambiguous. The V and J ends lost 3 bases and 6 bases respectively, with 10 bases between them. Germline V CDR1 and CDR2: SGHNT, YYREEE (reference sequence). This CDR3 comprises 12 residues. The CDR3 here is CASSSNLGEQYF. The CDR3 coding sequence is TGTGCCAGCAGCTCAAACTTGGGCGAGCAGTACTTC.

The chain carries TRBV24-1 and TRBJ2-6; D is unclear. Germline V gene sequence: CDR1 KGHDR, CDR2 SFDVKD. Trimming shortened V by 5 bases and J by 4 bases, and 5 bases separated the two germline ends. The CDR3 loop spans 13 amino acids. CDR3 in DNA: TGTGCCACCAGTGGCGTAGGGGCCAACGTCCTGACTTTC. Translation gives CATSGVGANVLTF.

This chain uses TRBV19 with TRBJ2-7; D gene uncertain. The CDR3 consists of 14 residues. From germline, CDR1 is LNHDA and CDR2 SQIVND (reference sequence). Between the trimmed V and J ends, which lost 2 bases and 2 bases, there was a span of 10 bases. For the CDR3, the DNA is TGTGCCAGTAGTATACTCAAGGGTCCCTACGAGCAGTACTTC. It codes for CASSILKGPYEQYF.